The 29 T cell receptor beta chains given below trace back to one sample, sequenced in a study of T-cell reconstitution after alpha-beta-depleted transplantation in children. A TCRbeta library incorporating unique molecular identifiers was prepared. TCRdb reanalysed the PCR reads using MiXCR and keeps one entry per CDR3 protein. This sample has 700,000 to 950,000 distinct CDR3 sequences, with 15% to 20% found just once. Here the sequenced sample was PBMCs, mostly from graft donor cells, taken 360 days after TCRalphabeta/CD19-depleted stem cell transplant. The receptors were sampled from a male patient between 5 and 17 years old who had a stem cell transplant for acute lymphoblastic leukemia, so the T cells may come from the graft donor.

The CDR3: CATSRDAGISGNTIYF. In DNA form, the CDR3 reads TGTGCCACCAGCAGAGATGCAGGAATCTCTGGAAACACCATATATTTT. The chain has TRBV15 and TRBJ1-3; D unclear. CDR1 and CDR2 (germline): LNHNV, YYDKDF (reference sequence). CDR3 length equals 16 residues. The V and J ends lost 0 bases and 0 bases respectively, with 9 bases between them.

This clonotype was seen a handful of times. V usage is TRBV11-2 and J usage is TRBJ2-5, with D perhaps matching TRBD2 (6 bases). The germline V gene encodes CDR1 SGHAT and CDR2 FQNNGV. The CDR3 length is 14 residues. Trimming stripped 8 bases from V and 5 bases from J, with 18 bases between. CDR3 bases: TGTGCCAGCGGAGGGTCGGTAGTCGTTGAGACCCAGTACTTC. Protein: CASGGSVVVETQYF.

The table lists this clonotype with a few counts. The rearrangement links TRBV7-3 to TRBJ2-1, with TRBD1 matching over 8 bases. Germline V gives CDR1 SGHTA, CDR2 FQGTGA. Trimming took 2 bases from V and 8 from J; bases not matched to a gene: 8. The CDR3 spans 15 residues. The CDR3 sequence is CASSLGQGLWDEQFF. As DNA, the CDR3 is TGTGCCAGCAGCTTAGGACAGGGTTTATGGGATGAGCAGTTCTTC. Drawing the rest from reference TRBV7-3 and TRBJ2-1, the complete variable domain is GAGVSQTPSNKVTEKGKYVELRCDPISGHTALYWYRQSLGQGPEFLIYFQGTGAADDSGLPNDRFFAVRPEGSVSTLKIQRTERGDSAVYLCASSLGQGLWDEQFFGPGTRLTVL.

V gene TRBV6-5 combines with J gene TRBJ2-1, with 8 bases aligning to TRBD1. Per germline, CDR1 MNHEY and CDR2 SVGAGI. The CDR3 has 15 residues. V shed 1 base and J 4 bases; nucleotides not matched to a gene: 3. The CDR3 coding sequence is TGTGCCAGCAGTTACTTGACAGGGGCTTACAATGAGCAGTTCTTC. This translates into CASSYLTGAYNEQFF.

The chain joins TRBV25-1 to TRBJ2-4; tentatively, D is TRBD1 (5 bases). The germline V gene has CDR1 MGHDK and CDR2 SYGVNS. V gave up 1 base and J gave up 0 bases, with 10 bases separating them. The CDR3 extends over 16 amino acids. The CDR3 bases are TGTGCCAGCAGTGAATTGAGTGGGGCAGCCAAAAACATTCAGTACTTC. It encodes CASSELSGAAKNIQYF.

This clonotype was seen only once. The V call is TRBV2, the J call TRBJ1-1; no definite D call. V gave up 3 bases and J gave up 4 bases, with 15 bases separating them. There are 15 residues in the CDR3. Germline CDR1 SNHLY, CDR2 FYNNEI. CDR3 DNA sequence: TGTGCCAGCAGTGATGATGAGGGCGAGAGCACTGAAGCTTTCTTT. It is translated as CASSDDEGESTEAFF.

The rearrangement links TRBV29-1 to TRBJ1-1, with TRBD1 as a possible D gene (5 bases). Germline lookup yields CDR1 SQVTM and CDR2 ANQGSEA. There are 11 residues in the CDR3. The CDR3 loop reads CGAVGDTEAFF. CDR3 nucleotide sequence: TGCGGGGCCGTTGGCGACACTGAAGCTTTCTTT.

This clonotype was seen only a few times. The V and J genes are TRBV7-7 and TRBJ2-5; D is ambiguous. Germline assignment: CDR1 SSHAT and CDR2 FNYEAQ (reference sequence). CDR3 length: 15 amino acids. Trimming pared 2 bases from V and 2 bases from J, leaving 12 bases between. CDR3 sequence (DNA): TGTGCCAGCAGCTTATGGGGTGGGGTTCAAGAGACCCAGTACTTC. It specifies CASSLWGGVQETQYF.

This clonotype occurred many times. In DNA, the CDR3 is TGCAGTGTCCCCCCCGGCGGGATCCCGCAAGAGACCCAGTACTTC. This encodes CSVPPGGIPQETQYF. The chain recombines TRBV20-1 with TRBJ2-5; maybe TRBD2 (6 bases). V gave up 7 bases and J gave up 2 bases, with 20 bases separating them. Looked up from germline, CDR1 is DFQATT and CDR2 is SNEGSKA (reference sequence). The CDR3 is 15 amino acids.

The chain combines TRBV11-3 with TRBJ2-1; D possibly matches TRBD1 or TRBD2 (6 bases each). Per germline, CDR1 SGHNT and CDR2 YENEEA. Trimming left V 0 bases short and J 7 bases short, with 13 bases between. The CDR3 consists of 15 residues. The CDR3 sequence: CASSLDLRGRNEQFF. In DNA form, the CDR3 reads TGTGCCAGCAGCTTAGATCTAAGGGGGAGGAATGAGCAGTTCTTC.

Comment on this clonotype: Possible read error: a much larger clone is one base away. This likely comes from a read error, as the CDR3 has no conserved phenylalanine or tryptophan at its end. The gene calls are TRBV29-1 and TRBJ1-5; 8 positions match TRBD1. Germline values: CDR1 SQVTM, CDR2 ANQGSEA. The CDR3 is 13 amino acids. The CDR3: CSVHPGGNQPQHI. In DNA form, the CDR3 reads TGCAGCGTTCACCCAGGGGGCAACCAGCCCCAGCATATT.

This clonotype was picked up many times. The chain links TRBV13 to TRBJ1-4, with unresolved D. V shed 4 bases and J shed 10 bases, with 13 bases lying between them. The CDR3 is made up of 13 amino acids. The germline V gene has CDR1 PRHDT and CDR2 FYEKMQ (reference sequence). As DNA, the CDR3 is TGTGCCAGCAGCTCCCGACACTCCGGAAAACTGTTTTTT. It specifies CASSSRHSGKLFF.

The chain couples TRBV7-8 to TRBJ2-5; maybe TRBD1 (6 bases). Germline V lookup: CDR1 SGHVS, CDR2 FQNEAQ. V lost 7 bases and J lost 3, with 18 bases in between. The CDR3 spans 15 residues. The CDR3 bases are TGTGCCAGCACCGATTTTGACAGGCGTGAAGAGACCCAGTACTTC. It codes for CASTDFDRREETQYF.

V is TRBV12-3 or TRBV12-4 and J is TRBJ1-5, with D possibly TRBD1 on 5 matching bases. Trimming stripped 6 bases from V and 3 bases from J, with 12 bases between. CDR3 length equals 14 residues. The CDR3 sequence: CASSYPGPNQPQHF. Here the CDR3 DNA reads TGTGCCAGCAGCTACCCGGGGCCCAATCAGCCCCAGCATTTT.

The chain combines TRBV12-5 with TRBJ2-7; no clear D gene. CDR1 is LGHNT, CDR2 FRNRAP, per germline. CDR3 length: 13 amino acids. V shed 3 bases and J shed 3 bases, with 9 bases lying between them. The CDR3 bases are TGTGCTAGTGGTTTCGGAGCCCTCTACGAGCAGTACTTC. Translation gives CASGFGALYEQYF. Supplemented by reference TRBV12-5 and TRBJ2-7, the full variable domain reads DARVTQTPRHKVTEMGQEVTMRCQPILGHNTVFWYRQTMMQGLELLAYFRNRAPLDDSGMPKDRFSAEMPDATLATLKIQPSEPRDSAVYFCASGFGALYEQYFGPGTRLTVT.

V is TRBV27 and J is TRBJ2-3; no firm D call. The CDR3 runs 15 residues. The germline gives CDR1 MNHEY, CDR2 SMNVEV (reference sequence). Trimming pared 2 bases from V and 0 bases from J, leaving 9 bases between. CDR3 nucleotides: TGTGCCAGCAGTTTAACACCCGACAGCACAGATACGCAGTATTTT. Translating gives CASSLTPDSTDTQYF.

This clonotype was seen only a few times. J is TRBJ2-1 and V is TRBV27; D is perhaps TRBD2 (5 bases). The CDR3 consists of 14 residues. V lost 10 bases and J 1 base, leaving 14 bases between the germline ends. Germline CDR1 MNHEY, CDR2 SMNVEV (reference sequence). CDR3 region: CATTRAGSYNEQFF. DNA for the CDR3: TGTGCCACCACGAGGGCAGGTTCCTACAATGAGCAGTTCTTC.

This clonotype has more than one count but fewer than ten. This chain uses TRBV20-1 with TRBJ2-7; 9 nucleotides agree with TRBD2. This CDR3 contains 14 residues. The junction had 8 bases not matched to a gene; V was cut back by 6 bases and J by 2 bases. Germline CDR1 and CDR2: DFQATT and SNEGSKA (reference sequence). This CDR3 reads CSAAPGLATYEQYF. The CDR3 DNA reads TGCAGTGCAGCCCCGGGACTAGCTACCTACGAGCAGTACTTC.

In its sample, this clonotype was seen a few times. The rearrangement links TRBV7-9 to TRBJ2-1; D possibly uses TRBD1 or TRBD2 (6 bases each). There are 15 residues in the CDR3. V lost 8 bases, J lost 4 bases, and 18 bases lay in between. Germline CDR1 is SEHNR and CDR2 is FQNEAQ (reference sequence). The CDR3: CASGPSGGGYNEQFF. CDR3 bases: TGTGCCAGCGGCCCAAGCGGAGGGGGTTACAATGAGCAGTTCTTC. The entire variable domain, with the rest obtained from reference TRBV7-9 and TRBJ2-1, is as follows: DTGVSQNPRHKITKRGQNVTFRCDPISEHNRLYWYRQTLGQGPEFLTYFQNEAQLEKSRLLSDRFSAERPKGSFSTLEIQRTEQGDSAMYLCASGPSGGGYNEQFFGPGTRLTVL.

Here the CDR3 reads CASSPQGSGGSYEQYF. For the CDR3, the DNA is TGTGCCAGCAGCCCCCAGGGTAGCGGGGGGTCCTACGAGCAGTACTTC. This chain joins TRBV11-2 and TRBJ2-7; 10 bases align to TRBD2. Germline CDR1 reads SGHAT; CDR2 reads FQNNGV. The ends lost 5 bases at V and 1 base at J; junction bases unmatched: 8. The CDR3 is 16 amino acids.

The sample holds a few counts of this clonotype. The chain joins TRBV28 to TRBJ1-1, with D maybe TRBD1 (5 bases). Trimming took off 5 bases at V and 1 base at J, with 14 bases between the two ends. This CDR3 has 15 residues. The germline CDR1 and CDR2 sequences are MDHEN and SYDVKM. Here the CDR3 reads CASSRGGVANTEAFF. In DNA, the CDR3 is TGTGCCAGCAGTAGGGGTGGGGTGGCGAACACTGAAGCTTTCTTT.

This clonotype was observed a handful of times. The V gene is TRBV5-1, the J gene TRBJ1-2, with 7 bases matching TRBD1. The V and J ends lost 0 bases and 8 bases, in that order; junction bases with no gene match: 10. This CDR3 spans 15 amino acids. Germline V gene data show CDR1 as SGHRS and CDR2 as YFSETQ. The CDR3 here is CASSLEETGWEGYTF. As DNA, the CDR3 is TGCGCCAGCAGCTTGGAGGAGACAGGGTGGGAAGGCTACACCTTC.

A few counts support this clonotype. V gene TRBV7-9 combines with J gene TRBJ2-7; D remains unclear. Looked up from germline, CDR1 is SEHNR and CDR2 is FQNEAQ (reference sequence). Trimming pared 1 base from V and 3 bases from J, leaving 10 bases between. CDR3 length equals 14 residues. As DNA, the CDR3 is TGTGCCAGCAGCTTAGACCCGGCTTACTACGAGCAGTACTTC. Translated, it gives CASSLDPAYYEQYF.

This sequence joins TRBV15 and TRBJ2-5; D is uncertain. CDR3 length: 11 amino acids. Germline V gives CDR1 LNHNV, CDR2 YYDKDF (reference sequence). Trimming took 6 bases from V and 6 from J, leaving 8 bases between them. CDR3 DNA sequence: TGTGCCACCAGTGAATATCAGACCCAGTACTTC. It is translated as CATSEYQTQYF.

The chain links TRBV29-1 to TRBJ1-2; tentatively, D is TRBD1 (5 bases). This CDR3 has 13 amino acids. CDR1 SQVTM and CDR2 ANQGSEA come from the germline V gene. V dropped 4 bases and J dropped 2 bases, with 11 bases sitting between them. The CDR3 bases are TGCAGCGTTGGTGGCAGGGTAAACTATGGCTACACCTTC. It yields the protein CSVGGRVNYGYTF.

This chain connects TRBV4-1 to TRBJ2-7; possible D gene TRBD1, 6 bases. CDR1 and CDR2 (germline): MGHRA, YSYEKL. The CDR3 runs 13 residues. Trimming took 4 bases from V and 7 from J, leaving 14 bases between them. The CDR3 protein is CASSPGVLREQYF. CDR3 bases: TGCGCCAGCAGCCCAGGGGTTCTGAGGGAGCAGTACTTC.

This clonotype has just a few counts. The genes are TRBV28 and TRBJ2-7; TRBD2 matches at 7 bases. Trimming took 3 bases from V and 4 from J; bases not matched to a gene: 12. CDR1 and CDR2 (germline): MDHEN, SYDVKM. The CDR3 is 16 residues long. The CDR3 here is CASSFRRASGRYEQYF. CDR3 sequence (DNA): TGTGCCAGCAGTTTCAGGAGGGCTAGCGGTAGATACGAGCAGTACTTC.

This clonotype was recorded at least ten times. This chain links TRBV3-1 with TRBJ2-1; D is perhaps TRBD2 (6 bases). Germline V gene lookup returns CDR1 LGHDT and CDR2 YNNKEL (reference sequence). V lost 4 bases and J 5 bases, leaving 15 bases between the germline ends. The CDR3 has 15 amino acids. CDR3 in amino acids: CASSPRLVFDNEQFF. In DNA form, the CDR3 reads TGTGCCAGCAGCCCAAGACTAGTCTTCGACAATGAGCAGTTCTTC.

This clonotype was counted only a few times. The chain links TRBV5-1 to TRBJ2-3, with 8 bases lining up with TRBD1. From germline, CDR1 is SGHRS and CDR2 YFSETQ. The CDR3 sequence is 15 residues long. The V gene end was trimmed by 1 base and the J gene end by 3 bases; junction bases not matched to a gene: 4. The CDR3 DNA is TGCGCCAGCAGCTTGAGACAGGGGAAGACAGATACGCAGTATTTT. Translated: CASSLRQGKTDTQYF. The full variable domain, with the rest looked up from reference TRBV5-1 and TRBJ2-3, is KAGVTQTPRYLIKTRGQQVTLSCSPISGHRSVSWYQQTPGQGLQFLFEYFSETQRNKGNFPGRFSGRQFSNSRSEMNVSTLELGDSALYLCASSLRQGKTDTQYFGPGTRLTVL.